These 23 T cell receptor beta chains were all obtained from the same sample, sequenced in a study of T cell responses to AZD1222 COVID-19 vaccine. The method was immunoSEQ multiplex PCR; TCRdb's version includes in-frame clones alone and lacks a portion of them. Of more than 95,000 clones in the sample, less than 95% were seen once. This specimen consisted of peripheral blood, obtained on day 0 of MenACWY control vaccination. These receptors originate from an adult in good health.

The rearrangement joins TRBV18 to TRBJ2-5; 16 positions agree with TRBD2. J gave up 5 bases and V 2 bases, and 5 bases lay outside the gene matches. CDR1 is KGHSH and CDR2 is LQKENI in the germline V gene. The CDR3 is 17 amino acids. The CDR3 loop is CASSPGTSGRVVETQYF. The DNA for the CDR3 is TGTGCCAGCTCACCAGGGACTAGCGGGAGGGTCGTTGAGACCCAGTACTTC.

This chain connects TRBV15 to TRBJ1-5, with TRBD1 matching over 12 bases. Germline V gene data show CDR1 as LNHNV and CDR2 as YYDKDF (reference sequence). The CDR3 consists of 18 residues. J was trimmed by 3 bases and V by 3 bases; bases with no gene match: 9. The DNA for the CDR3 is TGTGCCACCAGCAGCCGGGACAGGGGGCTAATTGACAATCAGCCCCAGCATTTT. Translation gives CATSSRDRGLIDNQPQHF. The entire variable domain, with the rest obtained from reference TRBV15 and TRBJ1-5, is as follows: DAMVIQNPRYQVTQFGKPVTLSCSQTLNHNVMYWYQQKSSQAPKLLFHYYDKDFNNEADTPDNFQSRRPNTSFCFLDIRSPGLGDTAMYLCATSSRDRGLIDNQPQHFGDGTRLSIL.

The V call is TRBV6-4, the J call TRBJ1-5; D call uncertain. This CDR3 has 16 residues. Germline values: CDR1 MRHNA, CDR2 SNTAGT. The V end was cut by 6 bases, the J end by 4 bases, with 19 bases between. The CDR3 loop is CASSNRHPGRNQPQHF. The CDR3 DNA sequence: TGTGCCAGCAGCAACAGACATCCGGGCCGGAATCAGCCCCAGCATTTT.

CDR3 DNA sequence: TGTGCCAGCAGTGCGGTTGGGGGCTCGGAGACCCAGTACTTC. Residues: CASSAVGGSETQYF. V and J are TRBV2 and TRBJ2-5; TRBD1 might be the D (6 bases). CDR3 length equals 14 residues. Looked up from germline, CDR1 is SNHLY and CDR2 is FYNNEI. V was trimmed by 4 bases and J by 5 bases, leaving 14 bases between them.

This chain joins TRBV15 and TRBJ2-5, with 7 bases that match TRBD2. Germline V gives CDR1 LNHNV, CDR2 YYDKDF (reference sequence). Trimming removed 2 bases from V and 2 bases from J; junction bases left unmatched: 8. CDR3 length: 16 residues. The DNA for the CDR3 is TGTGCCACCAGCAGACTTCCGGGAGGTGAGCAAGAGACCCAGTACTTC. It encodes CATSRLPGGEQETQYF.

V usage is TRBV29-1 and J usage is TRBJ1-1, with D possibly TRBD1 on 5 matching bases. The CDR3 loop spans 10 amino acids. The germline V gene encodes CDR1 SQVTM and CDR2 ANQGSEA. Deletions cut 6 bases from V and 11 bases from J, with 13 bases between. CDR3 DNA sequence: TGCAGCGTCTATGGGGGGGTCGCTTTCTTT. It is translated as CSVYGGVAFF.

V usage is TRBV11-1 and J usage is TRBJ2-5; D not resolved. Trimming removed 2 bases at V and 3 bases at J, with 7 bases between. The CDR3 has 13 residues. Germline CDR1 and CDR2: SGHAT and FQDESV (reference sequence). The CDR3 DNA follows: TGTGCCAGCAGCTTACTTGGGGAAGAGACCCAGTACTTC. This sequence encodes CASSLLGEETQYF.

DNA of the CDR3: TGCGCCAGCAGCGCCCTAGGGACAGGGGACACTGAAGCTTTCTTT. It specifies CASSALGTGDTEAFF. The rearrangement joins TRBV5-1 to TRBJ1-1, with 10 bases aligning to TRBD1. The CDR3 has 15 residues. The junction had 6 bases not matched to a gene; V was cut back by 4 bases and J by 3 bases. Per germline, CDR1 SGHRS and CDR2 YFSETQ.

The V and J genes are TRBV10-3 and TRBJ2-5, with D possibly called TRBD1 or TRBD2 (5 bases each). V gave up 6 bases and J gave up 1 base, with 15 bases separating them. Germline-derived CDR1 and CDR2 are ENHRY and SYGVKD. This CDR3 is built from 15 residues. The CDR3 loop is CAISDSGGSQETQYF. DNA of the CDR3: TGTGCCATCAGCGACAGCGGAGGCAGCCAAGAGACCCAGTACTTC.

The chain combines TRBV18 with TRBJ1-2, with TRBD1 as a possible D gene (5 bases). V dropped 6 bases and J dropped 8 bases, with 19 bases sitting between them. The CDR3 runs 14 residues. Germline V CDR1 and CDR2: KGHSH, LQKENI. In nucleotides, the CDR3 is TGTGCCAGCTCCCCGGAGACAGTACTAAAGGGCTACACCTTC. Encoded protein: CASSPETVLKGYTF.

The chain carries TRBV18 and TRBJ2-5; TRBD1 aligns across 8 bases. The ends lost 3 bases at V and 5 bases at J; junction bases unmatched: 8. The germline V gene encodes CDR1 KGHSH and CDR2 LQKENI. The CDR3 is 15 amino acids. CDR3 in DNA: TGTGCCAGCTCACCGCCCAGGGGGCTGGGGGAGACCCAGTACTTC. Its protein is CASSPPRGLGETQYF.

V usage is TRBV4-2 and J usage is TRBJ1-2, with D unresolved. CDR1 and CDR2 from the germline V gene are LGHNA and YNFKEQ. The CDR3 runs to 14 residues. Trimming stripped 0 bases from V and 8 bases from J, with 13 bases between. In DNA, the CDR3 is TGTGCCAGCAGCCAAGAACTGGGCCCCTGGGGCTACACCTTC. The encoded protein is CASSQELGPWGYTF.

The CDR3 DNA reads as TGTGCCAGCACCGGTACAGAAAATTCACCCCTCCACTTT. It translates to CASTGTENSPLHF. The chain has TRBV12-3 or TRBV12-4 and TRBJ1-6; no reliable D call. This CDR3 has 13 amino acids. Trimming removed 7 bases at V and 7 bases at J, with 11 bases between.

This sequence joins TRBV30 and TRBJ2-7; unclear D gene. The V and J ends lost 3 bases and 7 bases respectively, with 13 bases between them. CDR3 length: 12 amino acids. CDR1 GTSNPN and CDR2 SVGIG come from the germline V gene (reference sequence). CDR3 nucleotides: TGTGCCTGGAGAAACCAGGATTCGGAGCAGTACTTC. It codes for CAWRNQDSEQYF.

The rearrangement links TRBV2 to TRBJ2-3; the D gene is possibly TRBD1 (6 bases). Trimming took 0 bases from V and 1 from J, leaving 8 bases between them. Germline CDR1 is SNHLY and CDR2 is FYNNEI. This CDR3 comprises 15 residues. CDR3 coding DNA: TGTGCCAGCAGTGAAGCGGCAGGGGGCACAGATACGCAGTATTTT. Its protein product is CASSEAAGGTDTQYF.

The rearrangement links TRBV6-2 or TRBV6-3 to TRBJ1-5; 7 nucleotides agree with TRBD1. Per the germline V gene, CDR1 is MNHEY and CDR2 is SVGEGT. Losses at the gene ends were 5 bases for V and 0 bases for J; bases not matched to a gene: 7. The CDR3 runs to 16 residues. CDR3 in DNA: TGTGCCAGCAGTAACCGGGACAGCCATAGCAATCAGCCCCAGCATTTT. Its protein product is CASSNRDSHSNQPQHF.

The rearrangement joins TRBV11-3 to TRBJ2-1, with 7 nucleotides matching TRBD2. Germline V CDR1 and CDR2: SGHNT, YENEEA. The V and J ends lost 1 base and 8 bases, in that order; junction bases with no gene match: 11. The CDR3 contains 16 residues. The CDR3: CASSLGWREGRDEQFF. CDR3 bases: TGTGCCAGCAGCTTAGGATGGAGGGAGGGCCGCGATGAGCAGTTCTTC.

The genes are TRBV9 and TRBJ2-2, with 7 positions matching TRBD1. The CDR3 length is 17 residues. Trimming removed 0 bases from V and 2 bases from J; junction bases left unmatched: 7. CDR1 is SGDLS and CDR2 is YYNGEE in the germline V gene. The CDR3 region has the DNA TGTGCCAGCAGCGTAGGGGCCGGGACAGCTAACACCGGGGAGCTGTTTTTT. Translating it yields CASSVGAGTANTGELFF.

This clone was observed once. One junction end disagrees with the germline gene, perhaps due to a read error. The rearrangement uses TRBV28 and TRBJ2-2; D might be TRBD2 (6 bases). Germline values: CDR1 MDHEN, CDR2 SYDVKM. The CDR3 is 15 residues long. CDR3 nucleotide sequence: TGTGCCAGCAGTCTGGGACTTAAACTAACCGGGAAGCTGTTTTTT. Its translation is CASSLGLKLTGKLFF.

Regarding this clone: Different DNA sequences within this sample yield the same CDR3. The CDR3 DNA reads as TGTGCCAGTAGTACTCCGGGACAGGGTTCCTACGAGCAGTACTTC. This translates into CASSTPGQGSYEQYF. The V and J genes are TRBV19 and TRBJ2-7; 9 nucleotides match TRBD1. Per germline, CDR1 LNHDA and CDR2 SQIVND (reference sequence). The CDR3 length is 15 residues. The junction had 5 bases not matched to a gene; V was cut back by 4 bases and J by 1 base.

The rearrangement links TRBV5-6 to TRBJ2-2; D remains unclear. Trimming pared 0 bases from V and 4 bases from J, leaving 7 bases between. This CDR3 region has 14 residues. CDR1 SGHDT and CDR2 YYEEEE come from the germline V gene. The CDR3: CASSLETPTGELFF. The CDR3 DNA follows: TGTGCCAGCAGCTTGGAGACACCCACCGGGGAGCTGTTTTTT.

The V and J genes are TRBV7-6 and TRBJ2-5; 11 bases align to TRBD2. After removal of 2 bases from V and 5 bases from J, the junction contained 13 bases not matched to a gene. Germline V gives CDR1 SGHVS, CDR2 FNYEAQ. The CDR3 loop spans 18 amino acids. The CDR3 spells CASSLRGGTSGLRETQYF. As DNA, the CDR3 is TGTGCCAGCAGCTTAAGGGGTGGGACTAGCGGCCTCCGGGAGACCCAGTACTTC.

The chain combines TRBV5-1 with TRBJ1-6; 7 nucleotides line up with TRBD1. Germline CDR1 reads SGHRS; CDR2 reads YFSETQ. After removal of 0 bases from V and 4 bases from J, the junction contained 1 base not matched to a gene. The CDR3 totals 15 residues. The CDR3 DNA sequence: TGCGCCAGCAGCTTGGTGGACAGGTATAATTCACCCCTCCACTTT. This sequence encodes CASSLVDRYNSPLHF.